One sample yielded the 22 T cell receptor beta chains listed below, sequenced in a study of radiotherapy plus CTLA-4 blockade in lung cancer. The protocol was immunoSEQ multiplex PCR, while the TCRdb copy is restricted to in-frame clones and leaves out a portion. This table holds 55,000 to 75,000 clones, 76% found once. This specimen was peripheral blood, taken from a patient treated with radiotherapy plus ipilimumab. Source of these receptors: a human donor with non-small cell lung cancer whose response to radiotherapy plus ipilimumab could not be evaluated. Some clones in this sample may be carry-over from other donors' samples.

V gene TRBV5-4 combines with J gene TRBJ2-3; 11 nucleotides agree with TRBD2. Germline values: CDR1 SGHNT, CDR2 YYREEE (reference sequence). The CDR3 is 15 residues long. V gave up 6 bases and J gave up 0 bases; unmatched junction bases: 3. CDR3: CASIPSGGSTDTQYF. In DNA, the CDR3 is TGTGCCAGCATTCCTAGCGGGGGGAGCACAGATACGCAGTATTTT.

This chain connects TRBV5-1 to TRBJ1-6; tentative D call: TRBD1 (6 bases). The CDR3 consists of 17 residues. Deletions cut 4 bases from V and 2 bases from J, with 16 bases between. Germline V gene data show CDR1 as SGHRS and CDR2 as YFSETQ. This CDR3 reads CASSAAARTAYNSPLHF. For the CDR3, the DNA is TGCGCCAGCAGCGCAGCCGCCCGGACAGCCTATAATTCACCCCTCCACTTT.

J is TRBJ2-3 and V is TRBV6-5; D is unclear. This CDR3 comprises 14 residues. The V and J ends lost 1 base and 4 bases respectively, with 9 bases between them. The germline CDR1 and CDR2 sequences are MNHEY and SVGAGI. The CDR3 here is CASSYFRVPDTQYF. As DNA, the CDR3 is TGTGCCAGCAGTTACTTTCGGGTCCCAGATACGCAGTATTTT.

V and J are TRBV16 and TRBJ2-3; 9 bases align to TRBD1. After removal of 4 bases from V and 4 bases from J, the junction contained 9 bases not matched to a gene. The CDR3 totals 16 residues. Germline CDR1 and CDR2: KGHSY and FQNENV. CDR3 nucleotides: TGTGCCAGCAGCCCAAGGGACAGGGCTGGCGCAGATACGCAGTATTTT. It translates to CASSPRDRAGADTQYF.

V gene TRBV7-2 combines with J gene TRBJ2-5; 8 positions agree with TRBD1. V lost 6 bases, J lost 5 bases, and 8 bases stayed unmatched. CDR3 length: 14 amino acids. Germline values: CDR1 SGHTA, CDR2 FQGNSA. CDR3 DNA: TGTGCCAGCAGTCGGGACAGGACTTTTGAGACCCAGTACTTC. Translated, it gives CASSRDRTFETQYF.

This clone appeared a single time. This chain links TRBV5-1 with TRBJ2-3; the match to TRBD2 covers 7 bases. Trimming removed 3 bases from V and 4 bases from J; junction bases left unmatched: 2. Germline CDR1 SGHRS, CDR2 YFSETQ. The CDR3 extends over 13 amino acids. The CDR3 coding sequence is TGCGCCAGCAGCTCTACTAGCGCAGATACGCAGTATTTT. Protein product: CASSSTSADTQYF.

The chain uses TRBV2 and TRBJ2-7, with a weak D call TRBD2 (7 bases). Germline-derived CDR1 and CDR2 are SNHLY and FYNNEI. The CDR3 has 14 amino acids. Trimming took off 3 bases at V and 9 bases at J, with 18 bases between the two ends. The CDR3 spells CASSEAGALPWQYF. CDR3 DNA sequence: TGTGCCAGCAGTGAGGCGGGGGCCCTCCCCTGGCAGTACTTC.

The chain combines TRBV19 with TRBJ1-5; 11 positions match TRBD1. Trimming at V came to 5 bases and at J to 4 bases, leaving 7 bases not matched to a gene. The CDR3 contains 16 residues. Germline loops: CDR1 LNHDA, CDR2 SQIVND (reference sequence). The CDR3 bases are TGTGCCAGTAGTTCAACCGGGACAGGGGGAAATCAGCCCCAGCATTTT. Translation: CASSSTGTGGNQPQHF. The whole variable domain, remainder taken from reference TRBV19 and TRBJ1-5, is DGGITQSPKYLFRKEGQNVTLSCEQNLNHDAMYWYRQDPGQGLRLIYYSQIVNDFQKGDIAEGYSVSREKKESFPLTVTSAQKNPTAFYLCASSSTGTGGNQPQHFGDGTRLSIL.

There are a few counts of this clone. CDR3 nucleotides: TGTGCCAGCTCACCCGGTGACAGGGGGTCAGAAAAACTGTTTTTT. This gives the protein CASSPGDRGSEKLFF. The V call is TRBV2, the J call TRBJ1-4; 9 bases align to TRBD1. The CDR3 totals 15 residues. Germline CDR1 is SNHLY and CDR2 is FYNNEI. The V and J ends lost 8 bases and 8 bases, in that order; junction bases with no gene match: 12.

The J gene is TRBJ2-2, the V gene TRBV7-9, with a tentative D call TRBD2 (6 bases). V shed 3 bases and J shed 7 bases, with 15 bases lying between them. This CDR3 spans 15 amino acids. CDR1 and CDR2 (germline): SEHNR, FQNEAQ (reference sequence). Written as DNA, the CDR3 is TGTGCCAGCAGCTTGGCCCTAGCGACCGACGGGGAGCTGTTTTTT. Its protein product is CASSLALATDGELFF.

This clone occurred a few times. The chain joins TRBV10-3 to TRBJ1-4, with no clear D. The ends were cut back, 10 bases at V and 6 bases at J, with 12 bases in the middle. Germline CDR1 ENHRY, CDR2 SYGVKD. This CDR3 is 12 amino acids long. DNA of the CDR3: TGTGCCACCCGCGGCGCCGATGAAAAACTGTTTTTT. It is translated as CATRGADEKLFF.

In nucleotides, the CDR3 is TGTGCCAGCTCACCGAATAGAGGTTCACCCCTCCACTTT. Translation gives CASSPNRGSPLHF. This chain uses TRBV18 with TRBJ1-6; D is ambiguous. Trimming shortened V by 3 bases and J by 9 bases, and 9 bases separated the two germline ends. Germline assignment: CDR1 KGHSH and CDR2 LQKENI. The CDR3 loop spans 13 amino acids.

This clone was seen only once. The chain carries TRBV7-2 and TRBJ2-6; D might be TRBD1 (6 bases). The germline V gene encodes CDR1 SGHTA and CDR2 FQGNSA. Trimming shortened V by 5 bases and J by 4 bases, and 12 bases separated the two germline ends. The CDR3 length is 15 residues. CDR3 sequence: CASSTGNSGANVLTF. DNA for the CDR3: TGTGCCAGCAGCACAGGGAATTCCGGGGCCAACGTCCTGACTTTC. Supplemented by reference TRBV7-2 and TRBJ2-6, the full variable domain reads GAGVSQSPSNKVTEKGKDVELRCDPISGHTALYWYRQSLGQGLEFLIYFQGNSAPDKSGLPSDRFSAERTGGSVSTLTIQRTQQEDSAVYLCASSTGNSGANVLTFGAGSRLTVL.

The chain is built from TRBV5-1 and TRBJ2-5; 10 bases are a match to TRBD1. V shed 6 bases, J shed 4 bases, and the junction held 9 bases outside the gene matches. Germline assignment: CDR1 SGHRS and CDR2 YFSETQ. The CDR3 runs to 15 residues. The CDR3 coding sequence is TGCGCCAGCACCGAGGGACAGGGGTTTGGAGAGACCCAGTACTTC. Residues: CASTEGQGFGETQYF. The variable domain in full, completed from reference TRBV5-1 and TRBJ2-5, reads KAGVTQTPRYLIKTRGQQVTLSCSPISGHRSVSWYQQTPGQGLQFLFEYFSETQRNKGNFPGRFSGRQFSNSRSEMNVSTLELGDSALYLCASTEGQGFGETQYFGPGTRLLVL.

The J gene is TRBJ2-7, the V gene TRBV7-2; a weak D match, TRBD1 (5 bases). The CDR3 has 16 amino acids. The germline V gene has CDR1 SGHTA and CDR2 FQGNSA. Trimming removed 5 bases from V and 3 bases from J, with 20 bases in between. This CDR3 is CASSRRVRGGNYEQYF. CDR3 nucleotides: TGTGCCAGCAGCCGCCGCGTTAGGGGCGGTAACTACGAGCAGTACTTC.

This sequence joins TRBV19 and TRBJ1-2; D may be TRBD1 (6 bases). This CDR3 region has 12 residues. Germline-derived CDR1 and CDR2 are LNHDA and SQIVND (reference sequence). Trimming took 6 bases from V and 8 from J, leaving 13 bases between them. The CDR3 region is CASSLQGWGYTF. The CDR3 nucleotides are TGTGCCAGTAGCCTACAGGGATGGGGCTACACCTTC. Together with reference TRBV19 and TRBJ1-2, the CDR3 gives the full variable domain: DGGITQSPKYLFRKEGQNVTLSCEQNLNHDAMYWYRQDPGQGLRLIYYSQIVNDFQKGDIAEGYSVSREKKESFPLTVTSAQKNPTAFYLCASSLQGWGYTFGSGTRLTVV.

The chain uses TRBV19 and TRBJ1-5; D is perhaps TRBD1 (5 bases). The CDR3 contains 16 residues. Germline V gene lookup returns CDR1 LNHDA and CDR2 SQIVND (reference sequence). Trimming took 3 bases from V and 2 from J, leaving 14 bases between them. The CDR3 DNA reads as TGTGCCAGTAGTATCCAACCAGGGCGCGGCAATCAGCCCCAGCATTTT. Translated: CASSIQPGRGNQPQHF.

The chain carries TRBV30 and TRBJ2-7; the match to TRBD1 covers 8 bases. The CDR3 is 15 residues long. CDR1 and CDR2 (germline): GTSNPN, SVGIG (reference sequence). Trimming at V came to 0 bases and at J to 1 base, leaving 5 bases not matched to a gene. CDR3 bases: TGTGCCTGGAGTGTACTCGGGACAGGTTCCTACGAGCAGTACTTC. It specifies CAWSVLGTGSYEQYF.

This clone was counted a single time. The chain has TRBV7-9 and TRBJ2-5, with 10 bases identical to TRBD2. Germline assignment: CDR1 SEHNR and CDR2 FQNEAQ (reference sequence). V shed 5 bases and J 2 bases; nucleotides not matched to a gene: 5. This CDR3 is 15 amino acids long. The CDR3 DNA follows: TGTGCCAGCAGCCCCCCAGCGGGGGGGCAAGAGACCCAGTACTTC. Its protein product is CASSPPAGGQETQYF. Based on the CDR3 plus reference TRBV7-9 and TRBJ2-5, the full variable domain is DTGVSQNPRHKITKRGQNVTFRCDPISEHNRLYWYRQTLGQGPEFLTYFQNEAQLEKSRLLSDRFSAERPKGSFSTLEIQRTEQGDSAMYLCASSPPAGGQETQYFGPGTRLLVL.

The chain employs TRBV5-1 and TRBJ2-3; TRBD2 matches 7 bases. V was clipped by 2 bases and J by 4 bases; unmatched bases: 10. CDR3 length equals 16 residues. Germline lookup yields CDR1 SGHRS and CDR2 YFSETQ. The CDR3 DNA follows: TGCGCCAGCAGCTTATTCCGCCGGGGGGAGGCAGATACGCAGTATTTT. Translating it yields CASSLFRRGEADTQYF.

V is TRBV5-1 and J is TRBJ1-2; tentative D call: TRBD1 (6 bases). The CDR3 totals 15 residues. Germline V lookup: CDR1 SGHRS, CDR2 YFSETQ. V lost 0 bases, J lost 3 bases, and 12 bases lay in between. Here the CDR3 reads CASSLGQGQYYGYTF. The CDR3 nucleotides read TGCGCCAGCAGCTTGGGGCAGGGACAATACTATGGCTACACCTTC. The full variable domain, with the rest looked up from reference TRBV5-1 and TRBJ1-2, is KAGVTQTPRYLIKTRGQQVTLSCSPISGHRSVSWYQQTPGQGLQFLFEYFSETQRNKGNFPGRFSGRQFSNSRSEMNVSTLELGDSALYLCASSLGQGQYYGYTFGSGTRLTVV.

The J gene is TRBJ2-5, the V gene TRBV7-2, with D tentatively TRBD1 (6 bases). The germline V and J ends were trimmed by 2 bases and 5 bases, with 18 bases remaining between them. Germline V gives CDR1 SGHTA, CDR2 FQGNSA. The CDR3 spans 16 residues. Written as DNA, the CDR3 is TGTGCCAGCAGCTTACAGGGGACCAGTCTCTCGGAGACCCAGTACTTC. It encodes CASSLQGTSLSETQYF.